This T cell receptor (beta chain) was sequenced for a study of blood T cell repertoires in COVID-19. Study-wide context: T cells, B-cell-depleted T cells, or PBMCs provided the cDNA or gDNA that served as material.

CDR1 is MNHEY, CDR2 SMNVEV, per germline (reference sequence). The CDR3 is made up of 15 amino acids. V was shortened by 5 bases and J by 2 bases, with 13 bases between the two germline ends. How the authors handled the data: The authors estimated nucleated cell counts from reference gene primer amplification. TCRdb's copy holds only in-frame clones and misses some; the assay was immunoSEQ multiplex PCR. V, J and clone size derive from that table, while D and trimming were established from the DNA sequence. The table has about 74,000 clones, roughly nine tenths seen once. The TCR was taken from a man aged 50-60 years with acute or convalescent COVID-19. The sample comprised peripheral blood. V gene TRBV27 combines with J gene TRBJ1-5, with unresolved D. CDR3 nucleotide sequence: TGTGCCAGCAGTCCTGGGAGTGCGGGCAATCAGCCCCAGCATTTT. Translation: CASSPGSAGNQPQHF.